Following are 31 T cell receptor beta chains from one sample sequenced in a study of identifying expanded T cells in peripheral blood. The table came from immunoSEQ multiplex PCR; TCRdb's copy has only in-frame clones and leaves some out. The sample yields roughly 100,000 clones, about 88% seen once. The specimen was blood. These receptors were collected from a person aged 18 to 69 in good health.

The chain uses TRBV4-2 and TRBJ2-1; D is unclear. Trimming shortened V by 1 base and J by 7 bases, and 5 bases separated the two germline ends. The CDR3 is made up of 12 amino acids. Germline V gives CDR1 LGHNA, CDR2 YNFKEQ. The CDR3 bases are TGTGCCAGCAGCCAAGGGGTGAATGAGCAGTTCTTC. Translating gives CASSQGVNEQFF.

The chain couples TRBV27 to TRBJ2-1, with 9 bases lining up with TRBD2. This CDR3 has 16 residues. Losses at the gene ends were 8 bases for V and 5 bases for J; bases not matched to a gene: 13. The germline V gene has CDR1 MNHEY and CDR2 SMNVEV (reference sequence). In DNA, the CDR3 is TGTGCCAGCGGCCCTAGCGGGAACCCTTCTGACAATGAGCAGTTCTTC. This gives the protein CASGPSGNPSDNEQFF.

The genes are TRBV28 and TRBJ2-6; D is possibly TRBD1 (5 bases). Germline assignment: CDR1 MDHEN and CDR2 SYDVKM. Trimming took 6 bases from V and 2 from J, leaving 11 bases between them. This CDR3 comprises 15 residues. This CDR3 is CASRVQGTGANVLTF. The CDR3 DNA is TGTGCCAGCAGGGTGCAGGGAACTGGGGCCAACGTCCTGACTTTC. The variable domain in full, completed from reference TRBV28 and TRBJ2-6, reads DVKVTQSSRYLVKRTGEKVFLECVQDMDHENMFWYRQDPGLGLRLIYFSYDVKMKEKGDIPEGYSVSREKKERFSLILESASTNQTSMYLCASRVQGTGANVLTFGAGSRLTVL.

The rearrangement joins TRBV10-1 to TRBJ2-2; no clear D gene. V dropped 4 bases and J dropped 5 bases, with 8 bases sitting between them. The CDR3 covers 13 residues. Per germline, CDR1 WNHNN and CDR2 SYGVQD (reference sequence). The CDR3 spells CASSALITGELFF. CDR3 coding DNA: TGCGCCAGCAGTGCCCTTATAACCGGGGAGCTGTTTTTT.

The V gene is TRBV5-6, the J gene TRBJ2-7; D ambiguous. The CDR3 runs 12 residues. Trimming took 2 bases from V and 4 from J, leaving 7 bases between them. Germline values: CDR1 SGHDT, CDR2 YYEEEE. This CDR3 reads CASSLSGYEQYF. For the CDR3, the DNA is TGTGCCAGCAGCTTATCAGGATACGAGCAGTACTTC.

This chain joins TRBV15 and TRBJ1-4; D is ambiguous. Germline V gives CDR1 LNHNV, CDR2 YYDKDF (reference sequence). The CDR3 is 13 residues long. The ends were cut back, 1 base at V and 6 bases at J, with 6 bases in the middle. The CDR3: CATSRVRDEKLFF. CDR3 coding DNA: TGTGCCACCAGCAGAGTTAGAGATGAAAAACTGTTTTTT. Filled out from reference TRBV15 and TRBJ1-4, the complete variable domain reads DAMVIQNPRYQVTQFGKPVTLSCSQTLNHNVMYWYQQKSSQAPKLLFHYYDKDFNNEADTPDNFQSRRPNTSFCFLDIRSPGLGDTAMYLCATSRVRDEKLFFGSGTQLSVL.

The V gene is TRBV4-3, the J gene TRBJ2-2; a possible D gene is TRBD2 (5 bases). Germline V gene lookup returns CDR1 LGHNA and CDR2 YSLEER. The CDR3 sequence is 14 residues long. Trimming took off 2 bases at V and 5 bases at J, with 9 bases between the two ends. CDR3 sequence reads: CASSQSSWTGELFF. The DNA for the CDR3 is TGCGCCAGCAGCCAATCTAGCTGGACCGGGGAGCTGTTTTTT.

V is TRBV7-3 and J is TRBJ2-3; a weak D match, TRBD1 (6 bases). The CDR3 has 17 amino acids. V was pared by 4 bases and J by 1 base, with 18 bases between. CDR1 and CDR2 (germline): SGHTA, FQGTGA. The CDR3 is CASSSPVRAGGTDTQYF. In nucleotides, the CDR3 is TGTGCCAGCAGCTCACCCGTGAGGGCAGGGGGCACAGATACGCAGTATTTT.

CDR3 in amino acids: CASTGSSYEQYF. CDR3 nucleotides: TGTGCCAGTACAGGGAGCTCCTACGAGCAGTACTTC. The J gene is TRBJ2-7, the V gene TRBV6-5; a weak D match, TRBD1 (6 bases). The V gene lost 9 bases and the J gene lost 0 bases, with 9 bases spanning the gap. Germline V CDR1 and CDR2: MNHEY, SVGAGI. The CDR3 runs to 12 residues.

This clone was picked up a small number of times. The V call is TRBV30, the J call TRBJ1-2; no clear D gene. Germline V gives CDR1 GTSNPN, CDR2 SVGIG (reference sequence). The CDR3 spans 11 residues. The chain's CDR3 is CAGGGNYGYTF. For the CDR3, the DNA is TGTGCTGGCGGAGGGAATTATGGCTACACCTTC.

The chain has TRBV5-1 and TRBJ1-1; D is uncertain. Deletions cut 5 bases from V and 2 bases from J, with 4 bases between. From germline, CDR1 is SGHRS and CDR2 YFSETQ. This CDR3 is built from 11 residues. As DNA, the CDR3 is TGCGCCAGCAGAGATAACACTGAAGCTTTCTTT. Translation: CASRDNTEAFF.

The chain employs TRBV5-6 and TRBJ1-6; 8 positions agree with TRBD1. V shed 0 bases and J 3 bases; nucleotides not matched to a gene: 5. The CDR3 totals 17 residues. CDR1 is SGHDT and CDR2 is YYEEEE in the germline V gene. In DNA form, the CDR3 reads TGTGCCAGCAGCTTGGAACTGACAGGGGACTATAATTCACCCCTCCACTTT. This gives the protein CASSLELTGDYNSPLHF.

DNA of the CDR3: TGCGCCAGCAGCGCCGGGACAGGGAACTATGGCTACACCTTC. Translation: CASSAGTGNYGYTF. This rearrangement joins TRBV5-1 to TRBJ1-2; 9 nucleotides agree with TRBD1. The J segment lost 2 bases and the V segment lost 4 bases, leaving 3 bases of the junction unmatched. From germline, CDR1 is SGHRS and CDR2 YFSETQ. CDR3 length equals 14 residues.

J is TRBJ2-7 and V is TRBV7-8, with 8 bases matching TRBD2. The germline V gene encodes CDR1 SGHVS and CDR2 FQNEAQ. The length of the CDR3 is 18 residues. Unmatched junction bases numbered 15, after V lost 3 bases and J lost 2 bases. The CDR3 protein is CASSLGGGLGFLPYEQYF. For the CDR3, the DNA is TGTGCCAGCAGCTTGGGGGGGGGACTAGGATTTTTACCCTACGAGCAGTACTTC. The whole variable domain, remainder taken from reference TRBV7-8 and TRBJ2-7, is GAGVSQSPRYKVAKRGQDVALRCDPISGHVSLFWYQQALGQGPEFLTYFQNEAQLDKSGLPSDRFFAERPEGSVSTLKIQRTQQEDSAVYLCASSLGGGLGFLPYEQYFGPGTRLTVT.

The count of this clone is one. V and J are TRBV28 and TRBJ1-2; 12 nucleotides match TRBD1. The length of the CDR3 is 17 residues. The V and J ends lost 5 bases and 4 bases, in that order; junction bases with no gene match: 11. Germline assignment: CDR1 MDHEN and CDR2 SYDVKM. Here the CDR3 reads CASSAGQGAPGGYGYTF. The CDR3 DNA reads TGTGCCAGCAGTGCGGGACAGGGGGCCCCCGGGGGCTATGGCTACACCTTC.

The V and J genes are TRBV28 and TRBJ2-3; TRBD2 agrees at 13 bases. CDR1 is MDHEN, CDR2 SYDVKM, per germline. This CDR3 is built from 16 residues. With 7 bases clipped from V and 6 bases from J, the junction kept 10 bases outside the gene matches. In DNA form, the CDR3 reads TGTGCCAGCACTGCTCCGGGACTAGCGGGAAGGGATACGCAGTATTTT. It translates to CASTAPGLAGRDTQYF.

V gene TRBV6-1 combines with J gene TRBJ2-1, with D possibly being TRBD1 (7 bases). Germline V gives CDR1 MNHNS, CDR2 SASEGT. V was pared by 1 base and J by 10 bases, with 17 bases between. The length of the CDR3 is 15 residues. The CDR3 nucleotides are TGTGCCAGCAGTGAAGAGCCAGGGGGGAGCGGAGAGCAGTTCTTC. It is translated as CASSEEPGGSGEQFF.

The chain recombines TRBV28 with TRBJ1-1; D gene ambiguous. The ends were cut back, 2 bases at V and 1 base at J, with 14 bases in the middle. Germline V gene lookup returns CDR1 MDHEN and CDR2 SYDVKM. This CDR3 has 16 amino acids. Here the CDR3 DNA reads TGTGCCAGCAGTTTAGCGGGGTTCGCTTGGAACACTGAAGCTTTCTTT. Its protein product is CASSLAGFAWNTEAFF.

The chain combines TRBV6-5 with TRBJ2-7, with TRBD2 matching over 8 bases. Trimming removed 3 bases from V and 5 bases from J; junction bases left unmatched: 9. The CDR3 is made up of 15 amino acids. Germline-derived CDR1 and CDR2 are MNHEY and SVGAGI. For the CDR3, the DNA is TGTGCCAGCAGTTATGGAGCGGGAGATTCCGACGAGCAGTACTTC. It translates to CASSYGAGDSDEQYF.

This clone turned up a few times. The rearrangement joins TRBV7-6 to TRBJ2-7; possibly TRBD2 for D (5 bases). The CDR3 runs to 14 residues. The germline V gene encodes CDR1 SGHVS and CDR2 FNYEAQ. V lost 2 bases and J lost 3, with 11 bases in between. DNA of the CDR3: TGTGCCAGCAGCTTACGGTCTAGCAGCTACGAGCAGTACTTC. Translating gives CASSLRSSSYEQYF.

The chain is built from TRBV11-2 and TRBJ2-2, with D possibly being TRBD1 (6 bases). V lost 5 bases and J 6 bases, leaving 13 bases between the germline ends. This CDR3 is 14 amino acids long. From germline, CDR1 is SGHAT and CDR2 FQNNGV. The CDR3 DNA reads as TGTGCCAGCAGCGTTGTAACAGGGCCCGGGGAGCTGTTTTTT. This translates into CASSVVTGPGELFF. Full variable domain (rest looked up from reference TRBV11-2 and TRBJ2-2): EAGVAQSPRYKIIEKRQSVAFWCNPISGHATLYWYQQILGQGPKLLIQFQNNGVVDDSQLPKDRFSAERLKGVDSTLKIQPAKLEDSAVYLCASSVVTGPGELFFGEGSRLTVL.

The CDR3 loop is CASSPDSDNSPLHF. As DNA, the CDR3 is TGTGCCAGCAGTCCGGACAGCGATAATTCACCCCTCCACTTT. J is TRBJ1-6 and V is TRBV28, with a weak D call TRBD1 (6 bases). V was clipped by 5 bases and J by 5 bases, with 10 bases between them. CDR1 MDHEN and CDR2 SYDVKM come from the germline V gene. CDR3 length equals 14 residues.

V gene TRBV4-2 combines with J gene TRBJ2-7; D remains unclear. The length of the CDR3 is 14 residues. Trimming pared 2 bases from V and 2 bases from J, leaving 10 bases between. The germline gives CDR1 LGHNA, CDR2 YNFKEQ. The CDR3 loop is CASSQQESTYEQYF. CDR3 bases: TGTGCCAGCAGCCAACAAGAATCGACCTACGAGCAGTACTTC.

Only one count was recorded for this clone. The rearrangement uses TRBV27 and TRBJ2-7; D may match TRBD1 or TRBD2 (5 bases each). Per germline, CDR1 MNHEY and CDR2 SMNVEV (reference sequence). The CDR3 length is 14 residues. V was pared by 2 bases and J by 2 bases, with 10 bases between. The CDR3, as DNA: TGTGCCAGCAGTTTACCGGGACGGACCTACGAGCAGTACTTC. This gives the protein CASSLPGRTYEQYF.

The rearrangement joins TRBV28 to TRBJ2-5; D possibly corresponds to TRBD1 (6 bases). The CDR3 is 16 residues long. Trimming removed 6 bases at V and 1 base at J, with 18 bases between. The germline gives CDR1 MDHEN, CDR2 SYDVKM. The CDR3 DNA is TGTGCCAGCAGAAGCCCCACTCAGGACAGCCAAGAGACCCAGTACTTC. Translating it yields CASRSPTQDSQETQYF.

V usage is TRBV7-3 and J usage is TRBJ2-1; 7 bases match TRBD2. Per germline, CDR1 SGHTA and CDR2 FQGTGA. The J segment lost 7 bases and the V segment lost 3 bases, leaving 18 bases of the junction unmatched. This CDR3 has 18 amino acids. CDR3 coding DNA: TGTGCCAGCAGCTTCAGTGGGAGGGCCAAGTTCATCAGGAATGAGCAGTTCTTC. This gives the protein CASSFSGRAKFIRNEQFF.

This chain uses TRBV5-8 with TRBJ1-6; D uncertain. CDR3 length: 15 amino acids. The V and J ends lost 4 bases and 8 bases respectively, with 16 bases between them. Looked up from germline, CDR1 is SGHTS and CDR2 is YDEGEE. The chain's CDR3 is CASSPTWRVDSPLHF. The CDR3 DNA reads as TGTGCCAGCAGCCCCACGTGGAGGGTAGATTCACCCCTCCACTTT. The whole variable domain, filled in from reference TRBV5-8 and TRBJ1-6, reads EAGVTQSPTHLIKTRGQQATLRCSPISGHTSVYWYQQALGLGLQFLLWYDEGEERNRGNFPPRFSGRQFPNYSSELNVNALELEDSALYLCASSPTWRVDSPLHFGNGTRLTVT.

This clone was seen a handful of times. The chain couples TRBV7-9 to TRBJ2-7; TRBD2 matches at 8 bases. In germline, CDR1 is SEHNR, CDR2 FQNEAQ (reference sequence). With 3 bases clipped from V and 3 bases from J, the junction kept 7 bases outside the gene matches. There are 15 residues in the CDR3. This CDR3 reads CASSLLAGSYYEQYF. The CDR3 bases are TGTGCCAGCAGCTTGTTAGCGGGATCCTACTACGAGCAGTACTTC. The whole variable domain, remainder taken from reference TRBV7-9 and TRBJ2-7, is DTGVSQNPRHKITKRGQNVTFRCDPISEHNRLYWYRQTLGQGPEFLTYFQNEAQLEKSRLLSDRFSAERPKGSFSTLEIQRTEQGDSAMYLCASSLLAGSYYEQYFGPGTRLTVT.

This clone has a single count. The chain joins TRBV6-6 to TRBJ2-1, with D unresolved. Germline assignment: CDR1 MNHNY and CDR2 SVGAGI (reference sequence). The CDR3 extends over 13 amino acids. The ends were cut back, 6 bases at V and 1 base at J, with 7 bases in the middle. CDR3 DNA sequence: TGTGCCAGCAGACGACCATCCTACAATGAGCAGTTCTTC. This translates into CASRRPSYNEQFF.

The rearrangement joins TRBV28 to TRBJ2-5; 8 bases agree with TRBD1. CDR3 length equals 14 residues. J lost 5 bases, V lost 1 base, and 3 bases had no gene match. Germline V gene sequence: CDR1 MDHEN, CDR2 SYDVKM. CDR3 protein: CASSLSGGQETQYF. The CDR3 DNA sequence: TGTGCCAGCAGTTTATCAGGGGGCCAGGAGACCCAGTACTTC.

This clone was seen just once. This chain connects TRBV4-2 to TRBJ1-6, with unresolved D. The CDR3 length is 16 residues. Germline V gene sequence: CDR1 LGHNA, CDR2 YNFKEQ. Trimming removed 2 bases from V and 8 bases from J, with 16 bases in between. The CDR3 region is CASSQRQGRADSPLHF. CDR3 DNA sequence: TGTGCCAGCAGCCAACGACAAGGGCGGGCGGATTCACCCCTCCACTTT.